This TCR beta chain emerged from a study of radiotherapy plus CTLA-4 blockade in lung cancer. The wider study: Across the patients, objective responses occurred in about 19%, and disease control in under 35%.

From germline, CDR1 is KGHSH and CDR2 LQKENI. Between the trimmed V and J ends, which lost 2 bases and 2 bases, there was a span of 10 bases. This CDR3 is 15 amino acids long. Some clones are missing from TCRdb's copy, which holds only in-frame ones; the method was immunoSEQ multiplex PCR. Among approximately 80,000 clones, about four fifths were seen once, and the ten largest hold approximately 0.8%. The sequences come from peripheral blood, collected from a patient treated with radiotherapy plus ipilimumab. The source is a human donor with non-small cell lung cancer who had stable disease on radiotherapy plus ipilimumab. This chain links TRBV18 with TRBJ1-3; D not resolved. CDR3 coding DNA: TGTGCCAGCTCACCAGCCTCGGGCACTGGAAACACCATATATTTT. Its translation: CASSPASGTGNTIYF.